This T cell receptor (beta chain) was retrieved from a study of blood T cells in healthy people across ages. Study observations and caveats: The long-lived group displayed more naive CD4+ cells, plus higher diversity, than the aged donors did.

Next came a second PCR, run for about 7 to 12 cycles, which used a sample-barcoded 5' primer along with a J-beta primer mix. A template-switch adaptor that had 12 random nucleotides put a tag on each cDNA molecule. TCRdb fed the 5' RACE reads into MiXCR, producing one record per CDR3 protein. The data show over a million distinct CDR3 sequences, over 35% seen once. The CDR3 spans 15 residues. Germline CDR1 is PRHDT and CDR2 is FYEKMQ (reference sequence). Trimming pared 2 bases from V and 5 bases from J, leaving 16 bases between. A word on this clonotype: As yet, its antigen is unknown.

The V call is TRBV13, the J call TRBJ2-7; TRBD1 might be the D (8 bases). Input material: blood. The origin of this receptor is a woman aged 55-70 years in good health. CDR3 region: CASSLSLQGGNEQYF. The CDR3, as DNA: TGTGCCAGCAGCTTATCATTACAGGGGGGGAACGAGCAGTACTTC.